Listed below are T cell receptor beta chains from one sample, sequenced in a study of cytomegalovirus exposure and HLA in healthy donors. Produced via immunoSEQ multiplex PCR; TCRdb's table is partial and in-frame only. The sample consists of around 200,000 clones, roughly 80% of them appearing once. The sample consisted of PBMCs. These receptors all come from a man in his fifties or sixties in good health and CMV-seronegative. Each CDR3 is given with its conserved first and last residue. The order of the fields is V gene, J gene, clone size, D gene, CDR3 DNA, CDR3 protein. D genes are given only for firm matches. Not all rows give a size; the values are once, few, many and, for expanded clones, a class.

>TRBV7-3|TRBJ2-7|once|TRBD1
TGTGCCAGCAGTCCGACCGGGACAGGGATCTACGAGCAGTACTTC
CASSPTGTGIYEQYF
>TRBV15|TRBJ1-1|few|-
TGTGCCACCAGCAGAGGGTCCGGGCAGGGCGATACTGAAGCTTTCTTT
CATSRGSGQGDTEAFF
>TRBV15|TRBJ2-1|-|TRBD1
TGTGCCACCAGCAGAGGGGGACAGGGGATCAATGAGCAGTTCTTC
CATSRGGQGINEQFF
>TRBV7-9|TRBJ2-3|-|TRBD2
TGTGCCAGCAGCTTTTCAGCGGGGGGAGATACGCAGTATTTT
CASSFSAGGDTQYF
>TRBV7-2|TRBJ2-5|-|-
TGTGCCAGCAGCTTAACCCCGTCAGTACAAGAGACCCAGTACTTC
CASSLTPSVQETQYF
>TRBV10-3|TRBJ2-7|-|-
TGTGCCATAGGCCCCGGACTCGAGCAGTACTTC
CAIGPGLEQYF
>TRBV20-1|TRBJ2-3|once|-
TGCAGTGCTTCCGCACTAGTAACGCAGTATTTT
CSASALVTQYF
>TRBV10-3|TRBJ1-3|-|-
TGTGCCATCAGTTTACAGGGTCCCGGGGACACCATATATTTT
CAISLQGPGDTIYF
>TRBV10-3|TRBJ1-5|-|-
TGTGCCATCAGTGGAGGAGATCAGCCCCAGCATTTT
CAISGGDQPQHF
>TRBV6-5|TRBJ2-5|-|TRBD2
TGTGCCAGCAAGTACGGGGGGTCTGGGGAGACCCAGTACTTC
CASKYGGSGETQYF
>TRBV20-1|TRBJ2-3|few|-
TGCAGTCCGTTAAGCACAGATACGCAGTATTTT
CSPLSTDTQYF
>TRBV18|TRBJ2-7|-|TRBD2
TGTGCCAGCTCACCCGCAGCCTCAGGGACTAGCGGGCTCTACGAGCAGTACTTC
CASSPAASGTSGLYEQYF
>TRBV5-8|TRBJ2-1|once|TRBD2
TGTGCCAGCAGCTTGAGGCGGGGGAATGGATACAATGAGCAGTTCTTC
CASSLRRGNGYNEQFF
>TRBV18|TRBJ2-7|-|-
TGTGCCAGCTCCCTCGGGGAGGCCTACGAACAGTACTTC
CASSLGEAYEQYF
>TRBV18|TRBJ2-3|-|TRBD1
TGTGCCAGCTCACCGGGACAGGGGGCTTTAGATACGCAGTATTTT
CASSPGQGALDTQYF
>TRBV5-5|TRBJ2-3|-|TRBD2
TGTGCCAGCAGCTTGGATCCGGGCGGGGGATTGGCGGATACGCAGTATTTT
CASSLDPGGGLADTQYF
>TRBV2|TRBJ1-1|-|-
TGTGCCAGCAGTGCCCAGGGGCGAGAAACTGAAGCTTTCTTT
CASSAQGRETEAFF
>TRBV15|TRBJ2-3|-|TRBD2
TGTGCCACCAGCAGAGATTTGGGAGCGGGGACAGATACGCAGTATTTT
CATSRDLGAGTDTQYF
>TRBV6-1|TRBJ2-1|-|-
TGTGCCAGCAGTGCCCGGGACACCTACAATGAGCAGTTCTTC
CASSARDTYNEQFF
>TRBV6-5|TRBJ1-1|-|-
TGTGCCAGCAGTTACTCACAAAACACTGAAGCTTTCTTT
CASSYSQNTEAFF
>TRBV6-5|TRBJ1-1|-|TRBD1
TGTGCCAGCAGTTTTGGGACAGCGGGGGACACTGAAGCTTTCTTT
CASSFGTAGDTEAFF
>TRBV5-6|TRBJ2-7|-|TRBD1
TGTGCCAGCAGCTTAGACAGGGGGCAAGGGGAGCAGTACTTC
CASSLDRGQGEQYF
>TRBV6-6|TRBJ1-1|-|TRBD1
TGTGCCAGCAGTTCCGGACAGGATTTAGAAGCTTTCTTT
CASSSGQDLEAFF
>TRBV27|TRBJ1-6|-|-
TGTGCCAGCAGTTTGACCCTAATCCTGGGAGATTCACCCCTCCACTTT
CASSLTLILGDSPLHF